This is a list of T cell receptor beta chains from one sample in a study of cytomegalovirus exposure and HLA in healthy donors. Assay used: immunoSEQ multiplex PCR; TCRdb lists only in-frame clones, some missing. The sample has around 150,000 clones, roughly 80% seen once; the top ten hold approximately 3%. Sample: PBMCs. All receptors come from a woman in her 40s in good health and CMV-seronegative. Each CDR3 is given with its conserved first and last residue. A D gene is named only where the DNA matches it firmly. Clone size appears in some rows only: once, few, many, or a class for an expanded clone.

CDR3nt: TGTGCCAGCAGCTTAAATAGCGGGGGGGCGGTTGAGCAGTTCTTC
CDR3aa: CASSLNSGGAVEQFF
j_gene: TRBJ2-1
abundance: .
d_gene: TRBD2
v_gene: TRBV11-3

CDR3nt: TGTGCCATCAGGGGACTAGCGGGGTCAGATACGCAGTATTTT
CDR3aa: CAIRGLAGSDTQYF
j_gene: TRBJ2-3
abundance: .
d_gene: TRBD2
v_gene: TRBV10-3

CDR3nt: TGTGCCAGCAGACGACTTGCGGGGCCCACAGATACGCAGTATTTT
CDR3aa: CASRRLAGPTDTQYF
j_gene: TRBJ2-3
abundance: few
d_gene: .
v_gene: TRBV28

CDR3nt: TGTGCCAGCAGTGACAGTGGTCAGCCCCAGCATTTT
CDR3aa: CASSDSGQPQHF
j_gene: TRBJ1-5
abundance: .
d_gene: .
v_gene: TRBV2

CDR3nt: TGTGCCACCAGCAGAGATCAGGGACAGGTATACCAGCCCCAGCATTTT
CDR3aa: CATSRDQGQVYQPQHF
j_gene: TRBJ1-5
abundance: .
d_gene: TRBD1
v_gene: TRBV15

CDR3nt: TGTGCCAGCAGTTTCCGGGGGGAATTATCGGACACTGAAGCTTTCTTT
CDR3aa: CASSFRGELSDTEAFF
j_gene: TRBJ1-1
abundance: .
d_gene: .
v_gene: TRBV28

CDR3nt: TGTGCCAGCAGCTTAGAGGCGGCAACTGGGGCCAACGTCCTGACTTTC
CDR3aa: CASSLEAATGANVLTF
j_gene: TRBJ2-6
abundance: .
d_gene: .
v_gene: TRBV7-6

CDR3nt: TGTGCCAGCAGCCCGTGGGGCTCAGTCCACGAGCAGTACTTC
CDR3aa: CASSPWGSVHEQYF
j_gene: TRBJ2-7
abundance: .
d_gene: .
v_gene: TRBV5-4

CDR3nt: TGTGCCAGCAGCGCCGGGACAGCTGGGGCCAACGTCCTGACTTTC
CDR3aa: CASSAGTAGANVLTF
j_gene: TRBJ2-6
abundance: .
d_gene: TRBD1
v_gene: TRBV2

CDR3nt: TGTGCCAGCAGTGGCCAGGGCAGCCAGAACACCGGGGAGCTGTTTTTT
CDR3aa: CASSGQGSQNTGELFF
j_gene: TRBJ2-2
abundance: .
d_gene: .
v_gene: TRBV2

CDR3nt: TGTGCCAGCAGCTTAGGGACAGGGGCCTTCGAGCAGTACTTC
CDR3aa: CASSLGTGAFEQYF
j_gene: TRBJ2-7
abundance: .
d_gene: TRBD1
v_gene: TRBV11-2